This entry concerns a single T cell receptor (beta chain). Repertoires were generated with immunoSEQ multiplex PCR, while TCRdb's copy carries only in-frame clones and drops some. Among about 170,000 clones listed, around four fifths were seen once. V was cut by 6 bases and J by 3 bases, with 14 bases left in between. This CDR3 is built from 14 residues. Germline loops: CDR1 MNHNY, CDR2 SVGAGI (reference sequence). This sample is part of a study of blood T cell repertoires in COVID-19. Sample: peripheral blood. This sequence originates from a woman in her 70s who had recovered from COVID-19. V and J are TRBV6-6 and TRBJ1-1, with D tentatively TRBD1 (6 bases). The chain's CDR3 is CASSLGGGHTEAFF. CDR3 DNA sequence: TGTGCCAGCAGCCTAGGGGGGGGGCACACTGAAGCTTTCTTT.